This T cell receptor beta chain comes out of a study of T cell responses to AZD1222 COVID-19 vaccine. Profiling relied on immunoSEQ multiplex PCR, and the TCRdb table lists in-frame clones only, not all of them. The profile shows 100,000 to 150,000 clones, roughly nine tenths of them singletons. The receptor was isolated from an adult in good health. The sequenced sample was peripheral blood, obtained on day 0 of AZD1222 vaccination.

The chain's CDR3 is CASSLGAGGGNEQFF. CDR3 nucleotide sequence: TGTGCCAGCAGCTTAGGGGCGGGAGGTGGGAATGAGCAGTTCTTC. This chain joins TRBV11-2 and TRBJ2-1; 8 bases match TRBD2. The CDR3 has 15 amino acids. CDR1 SGHAT and CDR2 FQNNGV come from the germline V gene. V trimming: 1 base; J trimming: 7 bases; junction bases outside the gene matches: 6.